These 9 T cell receptor beta chains were sequenced from one sample in a study of a mutant IDH1 vaccine in newly diagnosed glioma. Specified time point: week 35, safety follow-up. A single vaccine dose contained 300 ug of mutant IDH1 20-mer peptide, and topical imiquimod was used with it. Measured with immunoSEQ multiplex PCR; TCRdb has only the in-frame clones, and not every one. The table includes about 32,000 clones, roughly 75% detected once. These receptors have no identified antigens. The sequencing used PBMCs, collected from a glioma patient whose treatment included an IDH1 peptide vaccine. The source of these receptors is a man aged 40-49 years with glioma. Some clones in this sample may be carry-over from other donors' samples.

CDR3: CASSESEWEPQHF. CDR3 sequence (DNA): TGCGCCAGCAGTGAGTCGGAGTGGGAGCCCCAGCATTTT. J is TRBJ1-5 and V is TRBV10-1; no reliable D call. V was trimmed by 0 bases and J by 8 bases, leaving 8 bases between them. In germline, CDR1 is WNHNN, CDR2 SYGVQD (reference sequence). This CDR3 contains 13 residues.

The chain combines TRBV30 with TRBJ2-3, with D tentatively TRBD2 (5 bases). Per the germline V gene, CDR1 is GTSNPN and CDR2 is SVGIG (reference sequence). The ends were cut back, 0 bases at V and 6 bases at J, with 10 bases in the middle. The length of the CDR3 is 13 residues. The CDR3 DNA follows: TGTGCCTGGAGTGTACGGGGAAGGGATACGCAGTATTTT. It specifies CAWSVRGRDTQYF.

The rearrangement uses TRBV11-2 and TRBJ2-7, with a possible D match to TRBD1 (5 bases). CDR1 and CDR2 (germline): SGHAT, FQNNGV. The CDR3 totals 12 residues. V was trimmed by 4 bases and J by 4 bases, leaving 8 bases between them. The CDR3, as DNA: TGTGCCAGCAGCTACCAGGGTTACGAGCAGTACTTC. It specifies CASSYQGYEQYF.

This clone occurred a few times. V and J are TRBV6-5 and TRBJ2-7; D is undetermined. Trimming removed 5 bases from V and 2 bases from J, with 13 bases in between. Germline V gene lookup returns CDR1 MNHEY and CDR2 SVGAGI. The CDR3 is 14 residues long. The CDR3 DNA follows: TGTGCCAGCAGTCCAAGGACGGCTACCTACGAGCAGTACTTC. It codes for CASSPRTATYEQYF.

The chain combines TRBV2 with TRBJ2-7; D is unresolved. Trimming stripped 0 bases from V and 3 bases from J, with 6 bases between. The germline gives CDR1 SNHLY, CDR2 FYNNEI. CDR3 length equals 13 residues. The chain's CDR3 is CASSEARYYEQYF. CDR3 sequence (DNA): TGTGCCAGCAGTGAAGCGCGGTACTACGAGCAGTACTTC. Based on the CDR3 plus reference TRBV2 and TRBJ2-7, the full variable domain is EPEVTQTPSHQVTQMGQEVILRCVPISNHLYFYWYRQILGQKVEFLVSFYNNEISEKSEIFDDQFSVERPDGSNFTLKIRSTKLEDSAMYFCASSEARYYEQYFGPGTRLTVT.

The chain carries TRBV5-1 and TRBJ1-2, with 8 positions matching TRBD1. The J segment lost 4 bases and the V segment lost 4 bases, leaving 9 bases of the junction unmatched. Germline CDR1 SGHRS, CDR2 YFSETQ. The CDR3 has 15 residues. CDR3 amino acids: CASSRTITGGYGYTF. As DNA, the CDR3 is TGCGCCAGCAGCCGAACAATAACAGGGGGCTATGGCTACACCTTC. The full variable domain, rest sourced from reference TRBV5-1 and TRBJ1-2, is KAGVTQTPRYLIKTRGQQVTLSCSPISGHRSVSWYQQTPGQGLQFLFEYFSETQRNKGNFPGRFSGRQFSNSRSEMNVSTLELGDSALYLCASSRTITGGYGYTFGSGTRLTVV.

This clone was seen only a few times. The chain's CDR3 is CASSLGTASGYTF. CDR3 in DNA: TGTGCCAGCAGTTTAGGGACAGCCAGTGGCTACACCTTC. The V call is TRBV6-5, the J call TRBJ1-2; TRBD1 matches at 7 bases. Germline assignment: CDR1 MNHEY and CDR2 SVGAGI. The CDR3 sequence is 13 residues long. The ends lost 4 bases at V and 7 bases at J; junction bases unmatched: 6.

This clone has more than one count but fewer than ten. The V gene is TRBV6-4, the J gene TRBJ1-6; D may be TRBD1 (5 bases). The CDR3 sequence is 13 residues long. V was trimmed by 3 bases and J by 5 bases, leaving 5 bases between them. Germline CDR1 is MRHNA and CDR2 is SNTAGT. The DNA of the CDR3 is TGTGCCAGCAGTGAAGGGGATAATTCACCCCTCCACTTT. It translates to CASSEGDNSPLHF.

The chain recombines TRBV5-4 with TRBJ1-2; no clear D. The CDR3 totals 15 residues. Between the trimmed V and J ends, which lost 1 base and 0 bases, there was a span of 10 bases. Germline V CDR1 and CDR2: SGHNT, YYREEE (reference sequence). The CDR3 region is CASSLLSQTNYGYTF. The CDR3, as DNA: TGTGCCAGCAGCTTGCTATCCCAGACTAACTATGGCTACACCTTC.